These 3 T cell receptor beta chains came from one sample sequenced in a study of CD8+CD57+ T cells in acquired aplastic anemia. The study profiled TCR beta VDJ and CDR3 using genomic DNA as template. MiXCR, run by TCRdb on the reads, gives a single entry per CDR3 protein. This table has around 150,000 distinct CDR3 sequences, roughly 48% appearing once. The sequenced material came from sorted CD4+, CD8+, or CD8+CD57+ T cells (not recorded which) from PBMCs. Source of these receptors: a human donor in good health.

This clonotype appeared many times. The genes are TRBV5-1 and TRBJ2-2, with 10 bases lining up with TRBD2. This CDR3 has 15 amino acids. Losses at the gene ends were 4 bases for V and 2 bases for J; bases not matched to a gene: 2. Germline V CDR1 and CDR2: SGHRS, YFSETQ. CDR3 in DNA: TGCGCCAGCAGCCGACTAGCGGGCAACACCGGGGAGCTGTTTTTT. Protein: CASSRLAGNTGELFF.

This clonotype was seen ten or more times. The chain combines TRBV3-1 with TRBJ2-7, with D unresolved. Germline CDR1 is LGHDT and CDR2 is YNNKEL (reference sequence). The CDR3 runs 11 residues. V lost 1 base, J lost 2 bases, and 0 bases lay in between. The CDR3 sequence is CASSQAYEQYF. DNA of the CDR3: TGTGCCAGCAGCCAAGCCTACGAGCAGTACTTC.

The rearrangement uses TRBV7-6 and TRBJ2-1; D is unresolved. The ends were cut back, 5 bases at V and 7 bases at J, with 15 bases in the middle. In germline, CDR1 is SGHVS, CDR2 FNYEAQ. The CDR3 totals 14 residues. Here the CDR3 reads CASSRRTLQNEQFF. CDR3 sequence (DNA): TGTGCCAGCAGCCGCAGGACCCTGCAGAATGAGCAGTTCTTC.